The source of this TCR beta chain is a study of blood T cell repertoires in COVID-19. Study background: Spain, Italy and the United States supplied samples that represented acute and convalescent COVID-19. Sample material is recorded as cDNA or gDNA derived from T cells, B-cell-depleted T cells, or PBMCs.

Authors' methods: Amplification of reference gene primers provided the estimated nucleated cell counts. TCRdb's copy holds only in-frame clones and misses some; the assay was immunoSEQ multiplex PCR. V and J calls and clone size follow that table, whereas D and trimming were derived from the DNA. The table has some 700,000 clones, more than 80% seen once; the top ten hold under 0.3%. CDR1 SGHDT and CDR2 YYEEEE come from the germline V gene. This CDR3 spans 17 amino acids. The V gene end was trimmed by 2 bases and the J gene end by 4 bases; junction bases not matched to a gene: 7. Sequenced material: peripheral blood. This clonotype was sampled from a woman aged 18-29 years with acute or convalescent COVID-19. This chain joins TRBV5-6 and TRBJ1-4; 11 bases align to TRBD1. CDR3 DNA: TGTGCCAGCAGCTTACTGGACAGGGGGCTCGTTAATGAAAAACTGTTTTTT. It is translated as CASSLLDRGLVNEKLFF.